These 10 T cell receptor beta chains originate from one sample sequenced in a study of blood T cell repertoires in COVID-19. Produced via immunoSEQ multiplex PCR; TCRdb's table is partial and in-frame only. The profile shows nearly 55,000 clones, 78% of them singletons. The sequenced material came from peripheral blood. These receptors were taken from a human donor with active or convalescent COVID-19. The donor label of this sample is uncertain.

V is TRBV7-8 and J is TRBJ1-1; D is perhaps TRBD1 (5 bases). Between the trimmed V and J ends, which lost 2 bases and 11 bases, there was a span of 15 bases. The CDR3 contains 13 residues. Germline CDR1 is SGHVS and CDR2 is FQNEAQ. CDR3 sequence (DNA): TGTGCCAGCAGCTTATCAGGGTCGAGGTACGCTTTCTTT. This translates into CASSLSGSRYAFF.

The chain combines TRBV10-3 with TRBJ2-2; 13 nucleotides line up with TRBD2. The CDR3 runs 16 residues. The V gene's germline CDR1 is ENHRY and CDR2 SYGVKD. V dropped 6 bases and J dropped 2; count of bases not matched to a gene: 3. The DNA of the CDR3 is TGTGCCATCAGGGGGACTAGCGGGATTAACACCGGGGAGCTGTTTTTT. This gives the protein CAIRGTSGINTGELFF.

The V and J genes are TRBV19 and TRBJ1-4; no clear D. V was pared by 3 bases and J by 0 bases, with 8 bases between. The CDR3 consists of 15 residues. The germline V gene has CDR1 LNHDA and CDR2 SQIVND (reference sequence). CDR3 protein: CASSMLVATNEKLFF. The CDR3 nucleotides are TGTGCCAGTAGTATGCTAGTTGCAACTAATGAAAAACTGTTTTTT.

The J gene is TRBJ2-7, the V gene TRBV20-1, with 10 nucleotides matching TRBD2. Germline V gene sequence: CDR1 DFQATT, CDR2 SNEGSKA (reference sequence). Trimming cost V 3 bases and J 5 bases; bases outside gene matches: 7. CDR3 length equals 14 residues. The CDR3 here is CSASKPSGSDEQYF. The DNA for the CDR3 is TGCAGTGCTAGTAAGCCTAGCGGGAGCGACGAGCAGTACTTC.

This clone was seen only a few times. The chain has TRBV30 and TRBJ1-2; TRBD1 is a possible D gene (6 bases). Per germline, CDR1 GTSNPN and CDR2 SVGIG (reference sequence). Trimming cost V 8 bases and J 8 bases, with 24 bases left between them. The CDR3 runs 14 residues. CDR3 DNA: TGTGCCGGACAGCCTACAGGGATTTCTATCGGCTACACCTTC. Its translation: CAGQPTGISIGYTF.

The chain links TRBV11-3 to TRBJ2-7, with 9 bases that match TRBD2. Germline V CDR1 and CDR2: SGHNT, YENEEA. There are 14 residues in the CDR3. After removal of 3 bases from V and 6 bases from J, the junction contained 6 bases not matched to a gene. The CDR3, as DNA: TGTGCCAGCAGCTTCGGTAGCGGGAGTGGCGAGCAGTACTTC. Amino acids: CASSFGSGSGEQYF.

The chain employs TRBV6-4 and TRBJ2-1; TRBD1 agrees at 11 bases. CDR3 length equals 14 residues. Germline V lookup: CDR1 MRHNA, CDR2 SNTAGT. Trimming at V came to 2 bases and at J to 6 bases, leaving 0 bases not matched to a gene. CDR3 sequence: CASSDGTGGNEQFF. The DNA of the CDR3 is TGTGCCAGCAGTGACGGGACAGGGGGCAATGAGCAGTTCTTC.

This rearrangement joins TRBV28 to TRBJ2-1; D not resolved. Between the trimmed V and J ends, which lost 8 bases and 5 bases, there was a span of 10 bases. The CDR3 runs 12 residues. Germline V lookup: CDR1 MDHEN, CDR2 SYDVKM. Here the CDR3 reads CASRRVDNEQFF. The CDR3 DNA reads TGTGCCAGCCGTCGGGTGGACAATGAGCAGTTCTTC.

V and J are TRBV14 and TRBJ2-3; D gene unclear. V lost 5 bases to trimming and J lost 4 bases, with 16 bases between them. The germline gives CDR1 SGHDN, CDR2 FVKESK. The CDR3 consists of 15 residues. CDR3 sequence: CASSSFGPAPDTQYF. CDR3 DNA sequence: TGTGCCAGCAGCTCCTTTGGCCCTGCTCCAGATACGCAGTATTTT.

The chain joins TRBV29-1 to TRBJ1-2; D is unclear. The CDR3 has 12 amino acids. Per the germline V gene, CDR1 is SQVTM and CDR2 is ANQGSEA. The germline V and J ends were trimmed by 3 bases and 3 bases, with 8 bases remaining between them. Written as DNA, the CDR3 is TGCAGCGTTGACGCCGCGGACTATGGCTACACCTTC. It yields the protein CSVDAADYGYTF.